Included here is one T cell receptor beta chain sequence, with context. The antigen it recognizes is unknown. No much larger clone exists at a distance of one base, and base qualities are not known. The sample originates from a study of Ad26.COV2.S vaccination and SARS-CoV-2 variants (TCRdb year 2021). About the full investigation: Vaccine-arm donors were drawn from COV1001, a multicentre, randomized, double-blind, placebo-controlled phase I-IIa trial of Ad26.COV2.S in healthy adults. Ad26.COV2.S was given intramuscularly at 5x10^10 or 1x10^11 viral particles, as a single shot or as two shots 56 days apart. The specificity and breadth of SARS-CoV-2-reactive T cell receptors after Ad26.COV2.S vaccination were assessed by TCRbeta repertoire sequencing. The TCR-sequenced set comprised approximately 32 samples: some 19 Ad26.COV2.S vaccine recipients, 5 placebo recipients and 8 SARS-CoV-2 convalescent individuals. Participants in the trial were split at random into five groups of five each, receiving low-dose or high-dose Ad26.COV2.S once or twice, or else placebo on both occasions. Investigators remained blinded to trial group allocation during experiments and outcome assessment. On the study overall, not on this receptor specifically: Compared with placebo recipients, Ad26.COV2.S recipients showed higher spike-specific TCR breadth (P = 0.0014). Non-spike TCR breadth was comparable between vaccine and placebo recipients, consistent with the vaccine containing only spike. The authors noted that total T cell responses may have been underestimated by the TCR breadth and depth analyses. The study lacked the statistical power to compare responses across vaccine doses or regimens. After vaccination, spike-specific CD8+ and CD4+ T cell responses were reported to show substantial breadth.

The immunoSEQ Assay was used to sequence TCRbeta CDR3 regions. After extraction, genomic DNA underwent amplification by bias-controlled multiplex PCR, followed by high-throughput sequencing. Under the source paper's analysis protocol: To quantify the absolute abundance of every unique TCRbeta CDR3 region, sequences were collapsed and filtered. T cell fraction was estimated by normalizing TCRbeta template counts to usable DNA, with usable DNA measured through amplification of reference genes found in all nucleated cells. Repertoire TCRs were annotated as SARS-CoV-2-specific by exact matching of V gene, CDR3 amino acid sequence and J gene to a known reactive TCR set. The reference SARS-CoV-2 TCR set was derived from MIRA and filtered for enrichment in COVID-19-positive ImmuneCODE repertoires, a step that removed public or cross-reactive TCRs. Drawing on the MIRA antigens, annotated TCRs were analysed further at the level of specific ORF or position within ORF. Breadth was defined as the number of annotated unique rearrangements divided by the total number of unique productive rearrangements, and depth was defined as the summed frequency of the annotated unique rearrangements. Two-sided Wilcoxon rank-sum tests were used to compare TCR breadth between groups. Held by TCRdb, this immuneACCESS table contains in-frame sequences only and omits some clones. Under half of the omission traces to an unresolved V gene where checked; the cause of the rest is unknown. The DNA was the basis for D and trimming; V, J and clone size are from that table. For this sample the table gives some 390,000 clones, of which around 91% were detected only once. The top ten clonotypes cover under 2% of the sample.

Trimming at the junction amounts to 2 bases on V and 3 bases on J, and the germline ends lie 10 bases apart. CDR1 MGHDK and CDR2 SYGVNS were looked up in the germline V gene. The CDR3 spans 14 residues, from the cysteine through the phenylalanine. The CDR3 DNA has 42 bases and is translated from base 1. In light of the paper, this sample's treatment or condition label describes: about 20 received Ad26.COV2.S at low or high dose, single or two shots; 5 received placebo; per-sample allocation not given. For vaccine and placebo recipients, repertoires were sequenced using samples collected on day 63 after the first injection. In Cohort 1b, fewer than 30 adults aged 18-55 years were enrolled at a single site in Boston, USA, between 29 July and 7 August 2020. Ad26.COV2.S consisted of a replication-incompetent adenovirus type 26 vector by which a prefusion-stabilized SARS-CoV-2 spike protein from the original Wuhan strain was expressed.

The rearrangement combines TRBV25-1 with TRBJ1-2; 5 matching bases give a weak D call of TRBD1. This specimen consisted of peripheral blood, obtained in a trial of Ad26.COV2.S vaccine versus placebo. This sequence originates from a person between 18 and 65 years old who received the Ad26.COV2.S COVID-19 vaccine or a placebo. The sequence in DNA is TGTGCCAGCAGTGAACCGGGGCGAGACTATGGCTACACCTTC. Its translation is CASSEPGRDYGYTF.